This T cell receptor beta chain was captured by sequencing in a study of blood T cell repertoires in COVID-19. Study-wide background: COVID-19 samples collected from the United States, Italy and Spain covered acute and convalescent phases.

Repertoires were generated with immunoSEQ multiplex PCR, while TCRdb's copy carries only in-frame clones and drops some. The sample has 250,000 to 300,000 clones; 80% to 85% are singletons. Germline V gives CDR1 SGHDT, CDR2 YYEEEE. V lost 0 bases and J lost 7, with 11 bases in between. CDR3 size: 14 residues. In terms of age and location, participants ranged from about 18 to 90 years and lived in fewer than 30 US areas. In this sample, this clone turned up a few times. The chain employs TRBV5-6 and TRBJ1-5; D is unresolved. The receptor comes from a man in his forties who had been exposed to COVID-19. Material for sequencing was PBMCs or T cells enriched from blood (not recorded which). CDR3 DNA: TGTGCCAGCAGCTTGGCCAGCGGTGGACAGCCCCAGCATTTT. Amino acids: CASSLASGGQPQHF. Full variable domain (missing parts from reference TRBV5-6 and TRBJ1-5): DAGVTQSPTHLIKTRGQQVTLRCSPKSGHDTVSWYQQALGQGPQFIFQYYEEEERQRGNFPDRFSGHQFPNYSSELNVNALLLGDSALYLCASSLASGGQPQHFGDGTRLSIL.